These T cell receptor beta chains were read from a single sample in a study of blood T cell repertoires in COVID-19. Sequenced by immunoSEQ multiplex PCR; TCRdb stores in-frame clones only, minus some. The data show approximately 180,000 clones, with more than 70% seen just once and more than 5.5% held by the top ten. Material for sequencing was PBMCs or T cells enriched from blood (not recorded which). The receptors originated from a man aged 35 to 55 who had recovered from COVID-19. CDR3s include the opening cysteine and the closing phenylalanine or tryptophan. The D gene is left open where the match is weak. Rows give clone size only sometimes, using once, few, many, or a class for an expanded clone.

clone_size | d_call | j_call | v_call | cdr3_aa | cdr3_nt
few | - | TRBJ1-5 | TRBV14 | CASSPYVEGPQHF | TGTGCCAGCAGCCCATACGTCGAGGGGCCCCAGCATTTT
few | - | TRBJ1-1 | TRBV5-1 | CASGTGGIPEAFF | TGCGCCAGCGGGACGGGGGGTATCCCTGAAGCTTTCTTT
- | TRBD1 | TRBJ2-2 | TRBV6-5 | CASQGQSNTGELFF | TGTGCCAGCCAGGGACAGTCGAACACCGGGGAGCTGTTTTTT
- | TRBD1 | TRBJ2-3 | TRBV18 | CASSPSQGQILDTQYF | TGTGCCAGCTCACCGTCCCAGGGACAGATCTTAGATACGCAGTATTTT
- | - | TRBJ2-3 | TRBV7-6 | CASSLVRDSALADTQYF | TGTGCCAGCAGCTTAGTAAGAGACAGCGCCTTAGCAGATACGCAGTATTTT
- | TRBD1 | TRBJ2-1 | TRBV27 | CASSLGKGQGSYNEQFF | TGTGCCAGCAGTTTAGGGAAGGGACAGGGGTCCTACAATGAGCAGTTCTTC
- | TRBD1 | TRBJ2-1 | TRBV7-9 | CASRSQQGAHEQFF | TGTGCCAGCAGGTCTCAACAGGGGGCCCATGAGCAGTTCTTC
once | - | TRBJ1-5 | TRBV20-1 | CSASPSTGSNQPQHF | TGCAGTGCTAGTCCAAGTACAGGGTCCAATCAGCCCCAGCATTTT
few | - | TRBJ2-2 | TRBV19 | CASSILLAGWANTGELFF | TGTGCCAGTAGCATCTTGCTAGCTGGATGGGCGAACACCGGGGAGCTGTTTTTT
- | TRBD2 | TRBJ2-5 | TRBV10-3 | CAIRGTSGSGETQYF | TGTGCCATCAGAGGGACTAGCGGGAGCGGAGAGACCCAGTACTTC
- | - | TRBJ2-7 | TRBV12-5 | CASGALVYEQYF | TGTGCTAGTGGCGCACTGGTATACGAGCAGTACTTC
- | TRBD2 | TRBJ2-7 | TRBV2 | CASRTSGSYGEQYF | TGTGCCAGCCGGACTAGCGGGAGTTATGGGGAGCAGTACTTC
- | TRBD1 | TRBJ1-2 | TRBV13 | CASSSPGQGLYGYTF | TGTGCCAGCAGCTCTCCTGGACAGGGCCTCTATGGCTACACCTTC
- | TRBD1 | TRBJ1-2 | TRBV7-2 | CASSSTRQGYDGYTF | TGTGCCAGCAGCTCAACCAGACAGGGATATGACGGCTACACCTTC
- | - | TRBJ2-7 | TRBV27 | CASSRKTQGSSSYEQYF | TGTGCCAGCAGTCGAAAAACACAGGGTTCTAGCTCCTACGAGCAGTACTTC
- | - | TRBJ1-5 | TRBV19 | CASSIGGGLGSQPQHF | TGTGCCAGTAGTATTGGTGGAGGACTTGGGAGTCAGCCCCAGCATTTT
- | - | TRBJ1-2 | TRBV4-2 | CASSSHFRESAYGYTF | TGTGCCAGCAGCTCACACTTCAGGGAATCGGCCTATGGCTACACCTTC
once | TRBD2 | TRBJ2-1 | TRBV28 | CASTPGLGSYNEQFF | TGTGCCAGCACCCCGGGACTAGGCTCCTACAATGAGCAGTTCTTC
- | TRBD2 | TRBJ2-3 | TRBV9 | CASNRGGADTDTQYF | TGTGCCAGCAATCGGGGGGGCGCCGACACAGATACGCAGTATTTT
- | - | TRBJ1-4 | TRBV24-1 | CATQGFPNEKLFF | TGTGCCACCCAGGGTTTTCCTAATGAAAAACTGTTTTTT
once | - | TRBJ1-2 | TRBV20-1 | CSASYGGIYGYTF | TGCAGTGCTAGTTACGGAGGCATCTATGGCTACACCTTC
- | TRBD2 | TRBJ2-7 | TRBV29-1 | CSVTSGTYEQYF | TGCAGCGTGACTAGCGGGACCTACGAGCAGTACTTC
- | - | TRBJ2-7 | TRBV14 | CASSQVGGLAYEQYF | TGTGCCAGCAGCCAAGTTGGAGGGCTGGCCTACGAGCAGTACTTC
- | - | TRBJ2-2 | TRBV24-1 | CATSDGGVSFGELFF | TGTGCCACCAGTGATGGCGGGGTGTCCTTCGGGGAGCTGTTTTTT
- | TRBD2 | TRBJ2-7 | TRBV9 | CASSVEGLAGVHEQYF | TGTGCCAGCAGCGTAGAAGGACTAGCGGGAGTACACGAGCAGTACTTC
- | TRBD1 | TRBJ2-2 | TRBV7-3 | CASSLQGRHTGELFF | TGTGCCAGCAGCCTACAGGGGCGTCACACCGGGGAGCTGTTTTTT
few | - | TRBJ1-6 | TRBV12-3/TRBV12-4 | CASSLSGSPLHF | TGTGCCAGCAGTTTATCGGGTTCACCCCTCCACTTT
- | - | TRBJ2-7 | TRBV21-1 | CASSKGLAGAVLSSYEQYF | TGTGCCAGCAGCAAAGGGCTAGCGGGGGCGGTCCTTAGCTCCTACGAGCAGTACTTC
few | TRBD1 | TRBJ2-7 | TRBV24-1 | CATTSGTGGPYEQYF | TGTGCCACCACCTCCGGGACAGGGGGTCCCTACGAGCAGTACTTC
- | - | TRBJ1-3 | TRBV6-5 | CASSSNAFGGNTIYF | TGTGCCAGCAGTTCAAATGCCTTCGGGGGAAACACCATATATTTT
- | TRBD1 | TRBJ1-3 | TRBV11-3 | CASSPRTGPGNTIYF | TGTGCCAGCAGCCCAAGGACAGGGCCTGGAAACACCATATATTTT
- | - | TRBJ1-6 | TRBV3-1/TRBV3-2 | CASSQEGPGGFSPLHF | TGTGCCAGCAGCCAAGAGGGGCCGGGGGGGTTTTCACCCCTCCACTTT